A selection of T cell receptor beta chains follows, all from one sample in a study of control samples from healthy donors and cancer patients. Sequencing was performed with immunoSEQ multiplex PCR; in TCRdb, only in-frame clones are kept and a portion is missing. Of under 200,000 clones in the sample, 92% are singletons; the top ten hold 0.68%. Sequenced input: blood. The receptors come from a woman younger than 45 in good health. The CDR3 runs from the conserved cysteine through the conserved F or W. Fields, in order: V gene, J gene, clone size, D gene, CDR3 DNA, CDR3 protein. The D gene is left open where the match is weak. Clone size is given for some rows only: seen once, a few or many times, or a class if the clone is expanded.

>TRBV19|TRBJ2-3|-|-
TGTGCCAGTAGTATTCGGGCAACTGGAGATACGCAGTATTTT
CASSIRATGDTQYF
>TRBV12-5|TRBJ2-7|-|TRBD1
TGTGCTAGTGGTTTGAGGGGGCGATACGAGCAGTACTTC
CASGLRGRYEQYF
>TRBV18|TRBJ2-7|-|-
TGTGCCAGCTCACGCGCGGGACAGAGCTACGAGCAGTACTTC
CASSRAGQSYEQYF
>TRBV30|TRBJ2-2|-|TRBD2
TGTGCCTTTAAGGGGGGGGCACTAGCGGGAGGTACCGGGGAGCTGTTTTTT
CAFKGGALAGGTGELFF
>TRBV6-1|TRBJ2-3|-|TRBD2
TGTGCCAGCAGTGGTAAGGGACTAGCGGGCAGCACAGATACGCAGTATTTT
CASSGKGLAGSTDTQYF
>TRBV6-6|TRBJ1-4|-|-
TGTGCCAGCAGTCCGAGGGGCGTAAAGGGTTTCGGTTCGGCTCGGGAAAAACTGTTTTTT
CASSPRGVKGFGSAREKLFF
>TRBV7-9|TRBJ2-7|once|-
TGTGCCAGCAGCTTAGGCGCAGGATTCTACGAGCAGTACTTC
CASSLGAGFYEQYF
>TRBV28|TRBJ2-3|-|-
TGTGCCAGCAGTTTATGGTCACGTAGCACAGATACGCAGTATTTT
CASSLWSRSTDTQYF
>TRBV11-2|TRBJ2-7|-|-
TGTGCCAGCAGCCTCCGGTACGAGCAGTACTTC
CASSLRYEQYF
>TRBV7-6|TRBJ2-6|-|TRBD1
TGTGCCAGCAGCTTAGGGGCGGCAGGGGGCTTTTCAGCTGGGGCCAACGTCCTGACTTTC
CASSLGAAGGFSAGANVLTF